A selection of T cell receptor beta chains follows, all from one sample in a study of T cell responses to AZD1222 COVID-19 vaccine. Measured with immunoSEQ multiplex PCR; TCRdb has only the in-frame clones, and not every one. The sample lists about 170,000 clones, 90% occurring once. Source: peripheral blood, taken on day 0 of AZD1222 vaccination. The receptor source for this set is an adult in good health. Both conserved end residues are part of each CDR3. The order of the fields is clone size, V gene, D gene, J gene, CDR3 protein, CDR3 DNA. A D gene is named only where the DNA matches it firmly. A row's size may be missing; if present it is once, few, many or a size class.

.	TRBV11-3	TRBD2	TRBJ2-7	CASSLAGGNLFYEQYF	TGTGCCAGCAGCTTAGCGGGAGGGAATCTGTTCTACGAGCAGTACTTC
once	TRBV28	.	TRBJ1-1	CASPPPPWTEQADTEAFF	TGTGCCAGTCCTCCCCCCCCCTGGACGGAGCAGGCTGACACTGAAGCTTTCTTT
.	TRBV24-1	.	TRBJ1-2	CATSLGTLGYTF	TGTGCCACCAGTCTGGGAACCCTTGGCTACACCTTC
.	TRBV30	TRBD1	TRBJ1-5	CAWGTDGYQPQHF	TGTGCCTGGGGGACAGACGGGTATCAGCCCCAGCATTTT
.	TRBV19	.	TRBJ2-5	CASSPGTPEKQETQYF	TGTGCCAGTAGCCCGGGGACACCGGAAAAACAAGAGACCCAGTACTTC
.	TRBV7-9	.	TRBJ1-5	CASSPGSQGQPQHF	TGTGCCAGCAGCCCGGGCTCACAAGGTCAGCCCCAGCATTTT
.	TRBV25-1	TRBD1	TRBJ1-2	CASSEYETGTVGGYTF	TGTGCCAGCAGTGAATATGAAACCGGGACAGTGGGGGGCTACACCTTC
.	TRBV3-1/TRBV3-2	.	TRBJ1-4	CASSHRGTDEKLFF	TGTGCCAGCAGCCACCGGGGAACAGATGAAAAACTGTTTTTT
.	TRBV27	.	TRBJ1-5	CASSLKAYSNQPQHF	TGTGCCAGCAGTTTAAAGGCCTATAGCAATCAGCCCCAGCATTTT
.	TRBV19	.	TRBJ1-2	CASSGLGFTNYGYTF	TGTGCCAGTTCGGGATTGGGATTCACTAACTATGGCTACACCTTC
.	TRBV5-5	.	TRBJ1-2	CASSTTGQLNYGYTF	TGTGCCAGCAGCACCACAGGTCAACTAAACTATGGCTACACCTTC
.	TRBV7-9	.	TRBJ2-4	CASSPTPVLAKNIQYF	TGTGCCAGCAGTCCTACCCCCGTATTAGCCAAAAACATTCAGTACTTC
.	TRBV2	.	TRBJ1-5	CASSEAGGGNQPQHF	TGTGCCAGCAGTGAAGCAGGGGGGGGAAATCAGCCCCAGCATTTT
.	TRBV5-1	TRBD1	TRBJ2-7	CASSWGDRANEQYF	TGCGCCAGCAGCTGGGGGGACAGGGCGAACGAGCAGTACTTC
few	TRBV30	.	TRBJ1-1	CAWSTGMATEAFF	TGTGCCTGGAGTACAGGGATGGCCACTGAAGCTTTCTTT
.	TRBV6-2/TRBV6-3	.	TRBJ1-1	CASSSPHLNTEAFF	TGTGCCAGCAGTTCACCTCACTTGAACACTGAAGCTTTCTTT
.	TRBV6-5	.	TRBJ2-3	CASRLREVSDTQYF	TGTGCCAGCAGGCTCCGTGAGGTCTCAGATACGCAGTATTTT
.	TRBV12-5	TRBD1	TRBJ1-1	CASGGGQGDTEAFF	TGTGCTAGTGGCGGGGGACAGGGTGACACTGAAGCTTTCTTT
.	TRBV5-1	.	TRBJ2-2	CASSGNLGTGELFF	TGCGCCAGCAGCGGAAATTTAGGAACCGGGGAGCTGTTTTTT
.	TRBV2	.	TRBJ1-2	CASSARSAHGGYTF	TGTGCCAGCAGTGCGAGATCAGCGCACGGAGGCTACACCTTC
.	TRBV4-3	.	TRBJ2-1	CASSLRQGQYNEQFF	TGCGCCAGCAGCCTAAGGCAGGGACAATACAATGAGCAGTTCTTC
.	TRBV15	.	TRBJ1-1	CATAGGFDTEAFF	TGTGCCACGGCGGGGGGCTTCGACACTGAAGCTTTCTTT
.	TRBV25-1	TRBD1	TRBJ2-2	CASRGQGDTGELFF	TGTGCCAGCAGGGGACAGGGGGACACCGGGGAGCTGTTTTTT
.	TRBV6-6	.	TRBJ1-5	CASSSGRLINQPQHF	TGTGCCAGCAGTTCGGGAAGGTTAATCAATCAGCCCCAGCATTTT
.	TRBV29-1	.	TRBJ1-1	CSGKGGTEAFF	TGCAGCGGGAAGGGGGGGACTGAAGCTTTCTTT
.	TRBV11-3	.	TRBJ1-1	CASSWGGGNTEAFF	TGTGCCAGCAGCTGGGGTGGGGGAAACACTGAAGCTTTCTTT
.	TRBV7-9	.	TRBJ2-7	CASSSVHYEQYF	TGTGCCAGCAGCTCCGTACACTACGAGCAGTACTTC
.	TRBV28	.	TRBJ2-3	CASSSMPSPTFTDTQYF	TGTGCCAGCAGTTCGATGCCTTCCCCCACTTTCACAGATACGCAGTATTTT
.	TRBV6-1	.	TRBJ2-3	CASSEPRKGPSTDTQYF	TGTGCCAGCAGTGAACCTCGGAAGGGGCCCAGCACAGATACGCAGTATTTT
.	TRBV11-3	.	TRBJ2-2	CASSQPPTVTGELFF	TGTGCCAGCAGCCAGCCCCCCACGGTCACCGGGGAGCTGTTTTTT
.	TRBV7-9	TRBD2	TRBJ2-7	CASSLFLTSHEQYF	TGTGCCAGCAGCCTCTTCCTGACTAGCCACGAGCAGTACTTC
.	TRBV24-1	TRBD1	TRBJ2-1	CATSDLDRGDRNEQFF	TGTGCCACCAGTGATTTGGACAGGGGGGACCGCAATGAGCAGTTCTTC
.	TRBV6-5	.	TRBJ2-2	CASSRLGRTGELFF	TGTGCCAGCAGCCGCCTTGGGCGAACCGGGGAGCTGTTTTTT